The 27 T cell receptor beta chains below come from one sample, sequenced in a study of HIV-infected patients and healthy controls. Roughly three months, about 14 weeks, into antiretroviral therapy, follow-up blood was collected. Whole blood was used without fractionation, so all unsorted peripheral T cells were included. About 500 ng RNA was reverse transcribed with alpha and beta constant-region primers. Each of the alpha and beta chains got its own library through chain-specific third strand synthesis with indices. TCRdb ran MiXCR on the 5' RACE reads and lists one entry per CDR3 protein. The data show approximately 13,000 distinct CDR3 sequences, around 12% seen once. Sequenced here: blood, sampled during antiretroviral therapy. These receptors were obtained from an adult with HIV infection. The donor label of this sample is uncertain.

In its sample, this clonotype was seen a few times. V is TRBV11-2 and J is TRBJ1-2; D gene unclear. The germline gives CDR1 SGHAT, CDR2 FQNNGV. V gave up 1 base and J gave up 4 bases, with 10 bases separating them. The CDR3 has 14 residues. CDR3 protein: CASSLAGISYGYTF. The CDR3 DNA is TGTGCCAGCAGCTTAGCGGGCATAAGCTATGGCTACACCTTC.

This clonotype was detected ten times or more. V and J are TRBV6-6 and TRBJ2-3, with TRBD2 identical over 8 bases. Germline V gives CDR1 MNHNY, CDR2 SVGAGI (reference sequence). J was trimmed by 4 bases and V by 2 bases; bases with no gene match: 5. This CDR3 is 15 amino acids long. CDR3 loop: CASSYAGGVPDTQYF. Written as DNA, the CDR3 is TGTGCCAGCAGTTACGCGGGAGGTGTGCCAGATACGCAGTATTTT.

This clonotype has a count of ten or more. The CDR3 protein is CASSYRGTTEVGMEQFF. The CDR3 coding sequence is TGTGCCAGCAGCTACCGGGGGACAACAGAAGTGGGCATGGAGCAGTTCTTC. The V and J genes are TRBV11-2 and TRBJ2-1, with D possibly called TRBD1 or TRBD2 (6 bases each). CDR1 is SGHAT, CDR2 FQNNGV, per germline. CDR3 length: 17 amino acids. V gave up 4 bases and J gave up 10 bases, with 26 bases separating them.

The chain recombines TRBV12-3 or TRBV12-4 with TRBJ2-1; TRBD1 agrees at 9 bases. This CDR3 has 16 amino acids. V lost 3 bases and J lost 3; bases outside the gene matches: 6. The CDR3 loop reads CASSFPGTGLYNEQFF. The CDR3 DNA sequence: TGTGCCAGCAGTTTCCCCGGGACAGGGCTCTACAATGAGCAGTTCTTC.

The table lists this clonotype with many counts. CDR3 residues: CASSQEGAGEDTQYF. The CDR3 DNA reads TGTGCCAGCAGCCAAGAGGGAGCGGGAGAGGATACGCAGTATTTT. The chain carries TRBV14 and TRBJ2-3, with TRBD2 matching 8 bases. CDR1 and CDR2 from the germline V gene are SGHDN and FVKESK. This CDR3 has 15 residues. After removal of 0 bases from V and 6 bases from J, the junction contained 5 bases not matched to a gene.

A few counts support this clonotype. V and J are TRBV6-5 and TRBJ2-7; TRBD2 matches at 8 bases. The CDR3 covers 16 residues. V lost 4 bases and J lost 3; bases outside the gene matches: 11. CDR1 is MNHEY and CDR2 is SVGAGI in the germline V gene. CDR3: CASSSLGGGIGYEQYF. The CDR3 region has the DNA TGTGCCAGCAGTTCCCTCGGCGGGGGGATTGGCTACGAGCAGTACTTC.

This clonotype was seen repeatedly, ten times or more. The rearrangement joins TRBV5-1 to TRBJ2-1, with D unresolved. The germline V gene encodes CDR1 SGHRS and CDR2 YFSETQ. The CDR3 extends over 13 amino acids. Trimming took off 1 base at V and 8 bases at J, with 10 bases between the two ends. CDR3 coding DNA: TGCGCCAGCAGCTTGCGGCTTGGCTATGAGCAGTTCTTC. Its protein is CASSLRLGYEQFF. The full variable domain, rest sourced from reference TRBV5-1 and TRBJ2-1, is KAGVTQTPRYLIKTRGQQVTLSCSPISGHRSVSWYQQTPGQGLQFLFEYFSETQRNKGNFPGRFSGRQFSNSRSEMNVSTLELGDSALYLCASSLRLGYEQFFGPGTRLTVL.

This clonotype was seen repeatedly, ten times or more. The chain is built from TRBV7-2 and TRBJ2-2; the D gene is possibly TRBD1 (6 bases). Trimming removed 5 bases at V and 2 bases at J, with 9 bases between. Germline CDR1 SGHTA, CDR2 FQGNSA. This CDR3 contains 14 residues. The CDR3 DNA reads TGTGCCAGCAGCGGACAGATAAACACCGGGGAGCTGTTTTTT. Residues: CASSGQINTGELFF.

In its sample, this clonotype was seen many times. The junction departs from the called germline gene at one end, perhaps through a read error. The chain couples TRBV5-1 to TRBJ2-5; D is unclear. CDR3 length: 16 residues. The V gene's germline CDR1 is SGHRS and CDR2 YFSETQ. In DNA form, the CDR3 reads TGCGCCAGCAGCTTGGGGTCAGAGATCAAGAGAGACCCAGTCAACTTC. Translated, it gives CASSLGSEIKRDPVNF.

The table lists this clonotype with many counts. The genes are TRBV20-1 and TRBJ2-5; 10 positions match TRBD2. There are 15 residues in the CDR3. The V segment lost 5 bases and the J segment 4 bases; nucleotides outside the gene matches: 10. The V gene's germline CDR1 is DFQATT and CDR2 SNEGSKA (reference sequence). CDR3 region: CSAPSGGAVRETQYF. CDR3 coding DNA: TGCAGTGCTCCGAGCGGGGGGGCAGTCCGAGAGACCCAGTACTTC.

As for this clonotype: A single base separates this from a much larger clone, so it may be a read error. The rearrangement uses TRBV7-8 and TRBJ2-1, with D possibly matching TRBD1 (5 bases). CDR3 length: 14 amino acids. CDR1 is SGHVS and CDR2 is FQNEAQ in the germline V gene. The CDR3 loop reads CACSLSKGWNEQFF. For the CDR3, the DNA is TGTGCCTGCAGCTTATCGAAGGGGTGGAATGAGCAGTTCTTC.

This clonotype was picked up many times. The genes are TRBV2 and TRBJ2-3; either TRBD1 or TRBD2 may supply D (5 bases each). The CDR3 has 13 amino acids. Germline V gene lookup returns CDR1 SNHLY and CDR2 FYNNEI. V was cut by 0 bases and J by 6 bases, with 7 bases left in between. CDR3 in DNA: TGTGCCAGCAGTGAAGCCGGGACCGATACGCAGTATTTT. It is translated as CASSEAGTDTQYF.

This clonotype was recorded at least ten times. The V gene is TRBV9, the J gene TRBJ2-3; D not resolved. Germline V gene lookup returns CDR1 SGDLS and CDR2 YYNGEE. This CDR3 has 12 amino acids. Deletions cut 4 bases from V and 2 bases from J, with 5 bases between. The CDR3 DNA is TGTGCCAGCAGCACCTACACAGATACGCAGTATTTT. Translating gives CASSTYTDTQYF.

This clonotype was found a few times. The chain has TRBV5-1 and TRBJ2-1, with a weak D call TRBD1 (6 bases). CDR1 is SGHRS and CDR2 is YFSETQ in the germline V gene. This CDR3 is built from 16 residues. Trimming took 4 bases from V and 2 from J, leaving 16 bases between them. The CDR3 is CASSQDRSLTYNEQFF. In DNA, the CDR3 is TGCGCCAGCAGCCAAGACAGGTCTCTAACCTACAATGAGCAGTTCTTC.

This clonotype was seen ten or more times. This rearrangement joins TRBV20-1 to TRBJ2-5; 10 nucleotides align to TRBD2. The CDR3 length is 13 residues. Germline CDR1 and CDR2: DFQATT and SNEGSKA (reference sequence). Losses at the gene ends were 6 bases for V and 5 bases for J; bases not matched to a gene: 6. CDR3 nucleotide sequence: TGCAGTGCAAAGCGGGAGGGCCTCGAGACCCAGTACTTC. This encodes CSAKREGLETQYF.

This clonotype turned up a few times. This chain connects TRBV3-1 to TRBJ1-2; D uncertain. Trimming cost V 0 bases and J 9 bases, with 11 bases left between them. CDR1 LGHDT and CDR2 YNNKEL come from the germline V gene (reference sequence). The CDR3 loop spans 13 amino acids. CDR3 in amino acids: CASSQDGVRRYTF. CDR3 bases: TGTGCCAGCAGCCAAGACGGTGTCAGGCGCTACACCTTC.

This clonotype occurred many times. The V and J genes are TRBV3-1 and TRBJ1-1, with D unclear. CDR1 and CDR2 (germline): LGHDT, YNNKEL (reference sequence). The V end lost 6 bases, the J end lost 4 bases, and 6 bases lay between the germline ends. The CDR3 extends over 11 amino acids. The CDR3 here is CASSWGTEAFF. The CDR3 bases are TGTGCCAGCAGTTGGGGCACTGAAGCTTTCTTT.

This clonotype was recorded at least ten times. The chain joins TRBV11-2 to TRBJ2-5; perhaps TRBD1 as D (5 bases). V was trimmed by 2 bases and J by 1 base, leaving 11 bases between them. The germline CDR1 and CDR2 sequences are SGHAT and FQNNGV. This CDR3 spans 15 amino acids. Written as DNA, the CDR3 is TGTGCCAGCAGCTTAAAGCTACAGGCCCAAGAGACCCAGTACTTC. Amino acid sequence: CASSLKLQAQETQYF.

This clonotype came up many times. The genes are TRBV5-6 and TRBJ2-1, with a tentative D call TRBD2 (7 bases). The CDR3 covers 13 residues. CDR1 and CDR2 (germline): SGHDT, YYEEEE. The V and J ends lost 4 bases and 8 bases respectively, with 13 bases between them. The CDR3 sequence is CASSPSGGDEQFF. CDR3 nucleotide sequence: TGTGCCAGCAGCCCATCGGGGGGCGATGAGCAGTTCTTC.

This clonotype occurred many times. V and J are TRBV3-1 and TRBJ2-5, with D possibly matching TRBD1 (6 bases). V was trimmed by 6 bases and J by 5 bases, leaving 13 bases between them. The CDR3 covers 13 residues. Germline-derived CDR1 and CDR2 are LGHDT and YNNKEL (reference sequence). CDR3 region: CASRSRGNETQYF. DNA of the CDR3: TGTGCCAGCAGGTCCAGGGGTAATGAGACCCAGTACTTC.

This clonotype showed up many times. The CDR3 DNA is TGTGCCACCAGTGAAAGGGGAGGAAAACTAGCCAAAAACATTCAGTACTTC. As protein: CATSERGGKLAKNIQYF. The chain links TRBV24-1 to TRBJ2-4; the D gene is possibly TRBD2 (6 bases). Germline V lookup: CDR1 KGHDR, CDR2 SFDVKD. Trimming removed 4 bases from V and 0 bases from J, with 15 bases in between. The CDR3 is 17 residues long.

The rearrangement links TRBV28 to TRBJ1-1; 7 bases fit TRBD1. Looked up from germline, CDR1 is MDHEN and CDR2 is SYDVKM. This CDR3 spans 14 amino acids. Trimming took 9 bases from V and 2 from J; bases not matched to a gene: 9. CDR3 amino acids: CASHNQGVNTEAFF. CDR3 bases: TGTGCCAGTCACAACCAGGGGGTAAACACTGAAGCTTTCTTT.

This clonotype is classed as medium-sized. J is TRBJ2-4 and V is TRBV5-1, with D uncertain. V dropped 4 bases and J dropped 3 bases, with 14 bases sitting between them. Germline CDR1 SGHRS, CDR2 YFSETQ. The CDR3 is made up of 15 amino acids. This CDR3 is CASSPGHRFKNIQYF. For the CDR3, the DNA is TGCGCCAGCAGCCCGGGCCACCGGTTCAAAAACATTCAGTACTTC.

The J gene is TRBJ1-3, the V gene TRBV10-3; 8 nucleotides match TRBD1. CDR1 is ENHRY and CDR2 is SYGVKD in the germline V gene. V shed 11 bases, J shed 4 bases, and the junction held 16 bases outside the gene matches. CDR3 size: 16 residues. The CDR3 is CASTVAGGFSGNTIYF. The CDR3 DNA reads TGTGCCTCCACCGTGGCAGGGGGCTTTTCGGGAAACACCATATATTTT.

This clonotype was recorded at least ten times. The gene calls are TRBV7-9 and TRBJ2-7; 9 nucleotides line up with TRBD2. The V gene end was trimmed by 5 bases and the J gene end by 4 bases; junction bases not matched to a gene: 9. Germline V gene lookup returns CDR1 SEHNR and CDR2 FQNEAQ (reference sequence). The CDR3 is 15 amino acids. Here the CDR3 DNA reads TGTGCCAGCAGCCCGTACATGGCGGGAGGGTACGAGCAGTACTTC. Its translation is CASSPYMAGGYEQYF.

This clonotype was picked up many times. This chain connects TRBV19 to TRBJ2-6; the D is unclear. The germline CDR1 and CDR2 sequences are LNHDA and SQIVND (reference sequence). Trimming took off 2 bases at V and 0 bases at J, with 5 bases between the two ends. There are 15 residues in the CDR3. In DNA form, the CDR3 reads TGTGCCAGTAGTATAAAAGGCTCTGGGGCCAACGTCCTGACTTTC. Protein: CASSIKGSGANVLTF.

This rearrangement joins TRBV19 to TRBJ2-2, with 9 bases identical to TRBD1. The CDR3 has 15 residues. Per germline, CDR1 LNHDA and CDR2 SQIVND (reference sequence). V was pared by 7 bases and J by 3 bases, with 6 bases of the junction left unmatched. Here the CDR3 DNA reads TGTGCCAGTACCCTGGACAGGGGACACACCGGGGAGCTGTTTTTT. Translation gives CASTLDRGHTGELFF.